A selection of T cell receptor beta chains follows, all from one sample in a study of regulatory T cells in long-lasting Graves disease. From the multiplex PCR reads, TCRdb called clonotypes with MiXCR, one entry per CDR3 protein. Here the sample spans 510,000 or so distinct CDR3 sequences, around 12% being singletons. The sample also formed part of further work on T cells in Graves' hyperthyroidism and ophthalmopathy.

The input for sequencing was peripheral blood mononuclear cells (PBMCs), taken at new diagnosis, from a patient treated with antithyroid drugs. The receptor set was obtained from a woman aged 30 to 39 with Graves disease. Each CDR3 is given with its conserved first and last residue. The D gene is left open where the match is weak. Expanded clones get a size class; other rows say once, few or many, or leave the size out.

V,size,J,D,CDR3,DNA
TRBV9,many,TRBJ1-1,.,CASSVGSDTEAFF,TGTGCCAGCAGCGTAGGATCTGACACTGAAGCTTTCTTT
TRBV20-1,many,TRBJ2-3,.,CSARRDSNTDTQYF,TGCAGTGCTCGCCGGGACTCCAACACAGATACGCAGTATTTT
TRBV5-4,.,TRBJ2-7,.,CASSLLSGEQYF,TGTGCCAGCAGCTTGCTTAGCGGCGAGCAGTACTTC
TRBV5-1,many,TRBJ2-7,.,CASSLAGQGLEQYF,TGTGCCAGCAGCTTAGCAGGGCAGGGCCTCGAGCAGTACTTC
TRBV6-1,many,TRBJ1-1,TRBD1,CASRRGTATEAFF,TGTGCCAGCAGACGCGGGACAGCAACTGAAGCTTTCTTT
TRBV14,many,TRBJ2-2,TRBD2,CASSPTSGRAITGELFF,TGTGCCAGCAGCCCCACTAGCGGGAGGGCCATCACCGGGGAGCTGTTTTTT
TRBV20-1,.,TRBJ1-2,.,CSARLQGNGYTF,TGCAGTGCTAGATTACAGGGCAATGGCTACACCTTC
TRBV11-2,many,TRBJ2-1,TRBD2,CASSLLAGEQFF,TGTGCCAGCAGCTTACTAGCGGGTGAGCAGTTCTTC
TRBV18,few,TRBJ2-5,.,CASSPAGRGRLQETQYF,TGTGCCAGCTCACCCGCCGGGAGGGGGCGGCTACAAGAGACCCAGTACTTC
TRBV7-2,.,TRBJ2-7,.,CASSAATLPNEQYF,TGTGCCAGCAGCGCGGCCACCCTCCCGAACGAGCAGTACTTC
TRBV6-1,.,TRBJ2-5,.,CASSPRVKETQYF,TGTGCCAGCAGCCCACGGGTGAAAGAGACCCAGTACTTC
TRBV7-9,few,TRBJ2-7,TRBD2,CASSLGGRQYEQYF,TGTGCCAGCAGCTTAGGCGGGAGACAGTACGAGCAGTACTTC
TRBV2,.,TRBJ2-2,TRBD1,CVKGANSDKPGELFF,TGTGTCAAGGGGGCCAATAGCGACAAACCCGGGGAGCTGTTTTTT
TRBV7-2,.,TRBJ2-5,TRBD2,CASSSGTSVQETQYF,TGTGCCAGCAGCTCCGGGACTAGCGTACAAGAGACCCAGTACTTC
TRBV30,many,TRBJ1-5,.,CAWSTLGRNQPQHF,TGTGCCTGGAGTACCCTCGGGAGAAATCAGCCCCAGCATTTT
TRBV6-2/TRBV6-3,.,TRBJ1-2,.,CASSDRFLEYGYTF,TGTGCCAGCAGTGACCGTTTTTTGGAGTATGGCTACACCTTC
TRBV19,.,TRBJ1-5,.,CASTIGPGVNQPQHF,TGTGCCAGTACCATTGGGCCAGGGGTCAATCAGCCCCAGCATTTT
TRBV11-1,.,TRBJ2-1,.,CASSLGAESSYNEQFF,TGTGCCAGCAGCTTAGGGGCCGAGAGCTCCTACAATGAGCAGTTCTTC
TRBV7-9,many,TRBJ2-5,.,CASSFPRREIETQYF,TGTGCCAGCAGCTTCCCACGGAGAGAGATTGAGACCCAGTACTTC
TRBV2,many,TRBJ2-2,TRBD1,CATARRGFAGELFF,TGTGCCACCGCCCGCAGGGGGTTTGCCGGGGAGCTGTTTTTT
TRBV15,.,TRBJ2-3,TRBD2,CATSTPSAGETDTQYF,TGTGCCACCAGCACCCCCTCAGCGGGAGAGACAGATACGCAGTATTTT
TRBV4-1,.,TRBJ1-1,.,CASSQESSYQGTTEAFF,TGCGCCAGCAGCCAAGAAAGTTCGTACCAAGGGACCACTGAAGCTTTCTTT
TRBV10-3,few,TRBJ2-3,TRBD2,CAISESREGPAQYF,TGTGCCATCAGTGAGTCGCGGGAGGGCCCAGCGCAGTATTTT
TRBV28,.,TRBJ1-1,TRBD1,CASSLNQGAGGNTEAFF,TGTGCCAGCAGTTTGAACCAGGGGGCAGGAGGGAACACTGAAGCTTTCTTT
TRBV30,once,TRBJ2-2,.,CAWSVGRRNTGELFF,TGTGCCTGGAGTGTTGGCAGGAGGAACACCGGGGAGCTGTTTTTT
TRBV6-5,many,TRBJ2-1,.,CASSLTAYNEQFF,TGTGCCAGCAGTTTAACAGCTTACAATGAGCAGTTCTTC
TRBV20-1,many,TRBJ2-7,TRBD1,CSAYDRGHEQYF,TGCAGTGCTTACGACAGGGGTCACGAGCAGTACTTC
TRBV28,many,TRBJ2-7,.,CASSSLVPDEQYF,TGTGCCAGCAGTTCACTAGTCCCTGACGAGCAGTACTTC
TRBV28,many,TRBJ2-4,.,CASSFPHIKNIQYF,TGTGCCAGCAGTTTCCCGCATATAAAAAACATTCAGTACTTC
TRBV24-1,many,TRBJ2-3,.,CATRQQGSTDTQYF,TGTGCCACCAGACAACAGGGCAGCACAGATACGCAGTATTTT
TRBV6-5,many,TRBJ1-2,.,CASSLGRRIDYGYTF,TGTGCCAGCAGTTTGGGACGGAGGATTGACTATGGCTACACCTTC
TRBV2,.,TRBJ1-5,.,CASSEEYSNQPQHF,TGTGCCAGCAGTGAGGAGTATAGCAATCAGCCCCAGCATTTT
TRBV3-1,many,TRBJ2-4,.,CASSQHRAGGRNIQYF,TGTGCCAGCAGCCAACATCGGGCCGGAGGAAGGAACATTCAGTACTTC
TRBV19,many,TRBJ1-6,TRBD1,CASSSETGTGNSPLHF,TGTGCCAGTAGTTCGGAAACCGGGACAGGGAATTCACCCCTCCACTTT
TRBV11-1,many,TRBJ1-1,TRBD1,CASRRDRGPNTEAFF,TGTGCCAGCAGGCGGGACAGGGGGCCGAACACTGAAGCTTTCTTT
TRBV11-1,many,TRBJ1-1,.,CASSLVRDPSEAFF,TGTGCCAGCAGCTTAGTCAGGGATCCCAGTGAAGCTTTCTTT
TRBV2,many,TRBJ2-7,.,CASREDTYTPEQYF,TGTGCCAGCAGAGAAGACACATACACCCCCGAGCAGTACTTC
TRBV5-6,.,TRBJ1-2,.,CASSLSRYGCTF,TGTGCCAGCAGCTTGAGCCGCTATGGCTGCACCTTC
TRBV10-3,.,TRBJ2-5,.,CAISGTQETQYF,TGTGCCATCAGTGGTACTCAAGAGACCCAGTACTTC
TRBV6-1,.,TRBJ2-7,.,CAGGVGYEQYF,TGTGCCGGAGGGGTTGGCTACGAGCAGTACTTC
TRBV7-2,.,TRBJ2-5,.,CASSSGPLGTQYF,TGTGCCAGCAGCTCAGGACCTCTGGGGACCCAGTACTTC
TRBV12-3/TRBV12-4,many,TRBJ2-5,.,CASSKRAGYQETQYF,TGTGCCAGCAGCAAGCGGGCAGGATACCAAGAGACCCAGTACTTC
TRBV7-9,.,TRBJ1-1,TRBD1,CARKQGTEAFF,TGTGCCAGGAAACAGGGGACTGAAGCTTTCTTT
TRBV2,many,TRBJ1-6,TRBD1,CASSVPGQGAKSPLHF,TGTGCCAGCAGTGTCCCGGGACAGGGGGCAAAATCACCCCTCCACTTT
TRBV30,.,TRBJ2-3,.,CAWTVGTDTQYF,TGTGCCTGGACGGTGGGCACAGATACGCAGTATTTT
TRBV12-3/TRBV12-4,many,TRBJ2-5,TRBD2,CASSNQGGTSGRARETQYF,TGTGCCAGCAGCAACCAGGGGGGGACTAGCGGGAGGGCTCGGGAGACCCAGTACTTC
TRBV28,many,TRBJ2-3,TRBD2,CASSPPRGEADTQYF,TGTGCCAGCAGTCCCCCCCGGGGGGAGGCAGATACGCAGTATTTT
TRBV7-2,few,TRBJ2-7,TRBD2,CASSFSLSGGSYEQYF,TGTGCCAGCAGCTTTTCCCTTAGCGGGGGCTCCTACGAGCAGTACTTC
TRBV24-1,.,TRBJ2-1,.,CATSDPDSKAYNEQFF,TGTGCCACCAGTGACCCGGACTCGAAGGCCTACAATGAGCAGTTCTTC
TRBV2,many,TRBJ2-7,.,CATIPPGASTYEQYF,TGTGCCACCATCCCCCCGGGGGCTTCTACCTACGAGCAGTACTTC
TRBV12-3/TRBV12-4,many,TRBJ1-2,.,CASSFSVYGYTF,TGTGCCAGCAGTTTTTCCGTCTATGGCTACACCTTC
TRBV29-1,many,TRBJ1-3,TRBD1,CSVARDSGNTIYF,TGCAGCGTGGCCCGGGACAGTGGAAACACCATATATTTT
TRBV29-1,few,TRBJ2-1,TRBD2,CSVVLGLASSEQFF,TGCAGCGTCGTACTGGGACTAGCCTCCTCTGAGCAGTTCTTC
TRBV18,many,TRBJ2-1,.,CASSPGSARGEQFF,TGTGCCAGCTCACCCGGTTCGGCCCGGGGTGAGCAGTTCTTC
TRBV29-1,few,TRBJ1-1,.,CSVEDWTEAFF,TGCAGCGTTGAAGATTGGACTGAAGCTTTCTTT
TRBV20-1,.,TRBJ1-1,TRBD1,CSARSGRGGSEAFF,TGCAGTGCTAGATCCGGCAGGGGGGGATCCGAAGCTTTCTTT
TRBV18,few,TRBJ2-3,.,CASSPRPEPDLESTDTQYF,TGTGCCAGCTCACCACGCCCCGAGCCCGACCTCGAAAGCACAGATACGCAGTATTTT
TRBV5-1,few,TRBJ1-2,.,CASSLSVINYGYTF,TGCGCCAGCAGCTTGAGCGTGATTAACTATGGCTACACCTTC
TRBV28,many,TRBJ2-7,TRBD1,CASSPLVKGARYEQYF,TGTGCCAGCAGTCCCCTTGTGAAGGGGGCGCGATACGAGCAGTACTTC